The rows below give T cell receptor beta chains drawn from one sample of a study of shared clonotypes between healthy human individuals. Sequencing was performed with immunoSEQ multiplex PCR; in TCRdb, only in-frame clones are kept and a portion is missing. There are a few million clones in the sample; 93% occur only once, and under 0.45% lies in the top ten. The sample was naive CD4+ T cells from PBMCs. These TCRs come from a man aged 18 to 35 in good health. Some clones in this sample may be carry-over from other donors' samples. Both conserved end residues are part of each CDR3. D genes are given only for firm matches. Rows give clone size only sometimes, using once, few, many, or a class for an expanded clone.

TRBJ1-2	.	TRBV5-6	.	TGTGCCAGCAGCCCCGGGAGGAATGCTAACTATGGCTACACCTTC	CASSPGRNANYGYTF
TRBJ1-1	once	TRBV15	.	TGTGCCACCAGCAGAACGAGAGACCTTAACACTGAAGCTTTCTTT	CATSRTRDLNTEAFF
TRBJ2-7	.	TRBV18	TRBD2	TGTGCCAGCTCACCACCGTGGAGCGGGGGCTCCTACGAGCAGTACTTC	CASSPPWSGGSYEQYF
TRBJ1-2	.	TRBV5-6	.	TGTGCCAGCAGCTTGTATTATTCCTACACCTTC	CASSLYYSYTF
TRBJ1-5	few	TRBV6-5	TRBD1	TGTGCCAGCAGCCGTAACAGGGGTAATCAGCCCCAGCATTTT	CASSRNRGNQPQHF
TRBJ2-3	.	TRBV6-1	.	TGTGCCAGCAGTCCCCACCCAGAAGATACGCAGTATTTT	CASSPHPEDTQYF
TRBJ2-1	.	TRBV7-2	.	TGTGCCAGCAGCTTAGTGTGGGGACCCAACAATGAGCAGTTCTTC	CASSLVWGPNNEQFF
TRBJ1-2	.	TRBV5-6	TRBD1	TGTGCCAGCAGCTTTGACAGGGGGGCAGGCTACACCTTC	CASSFDRGAGYTF
TRBJ2-1	.	TRBV28	TRBD2	TGTGCCAGCAGCCGGGGACTAGCGGGCAACAATGAGCAGTTCTTC	CASSRGLAGNNEQFF
TRBJ1-3	.	TRBV28	.	TGTGCCAGCAGTTGGGCGGGGGCGCGGGGAAACACCATATATTTT	CASSWAGARGNTIYF
TRBJ1-2	.	TRBV28	.	TGTGCCAGCAGTTTAGCCGTTGGGAGAGGCTATGGCTACACCTTC	CASSLAVGRGYGYTF
TRBJ1-3	once	TRBV5-4	TRBD1	TGTGCCAGCAGCCCCGGGACAGGGTCGGGAAACACCATATATTTT	CASSPGTGSGNTIYF
TRBJ2-3	.	TRBV29-1	TRBD1	TGCAGCGTAAAGACCGGGACAGTGGCCGATACGCAGTATTTT	CSVKTGTVADTQYF
TRBJ1-1	.	TRBV28	.	TGTGCCAGCAGTTTAGACCGAGTTAGCAACACTGAAGCTTTCTTT	CASSLDRVSNTEAFF
TRBJ1-5	.	TRBV9	.	TGTGCCAGCAGCGTAGGTCCGAGGAATCAGCCCCAGCATTTT	CASSVGPRNQPQHF
TRBJ1-5	.	TRBV15	.	TGTGCCACCAGCAGAGTGGGAGGCGGGCAGCCCCAGCATTTT	CATSRVGGGQPQHF
TRBJ1-1	.	TRBV7-2	.	TGTGCCAGCAGCTTCCAAGGTTGGGGCACTGAAGCTTTCTTT	CASSFQGWGTEAFF
TRBJ2-7	.	TRBV6-5	.	TGTGCCAGCAGTCCGCCAGGGCGGGTCCACGAGCAGTACTTC	CASSPPGRVHEQYF
TRBJ1-1	.	TRBV6-5	.	TGTGCCAGCAGTTCAACAGGGAGGGCTGAAGCTTTCTTT	CASSSTGRAEAFF
TRBJ2-3	.	TRBV4-3	TRBD1	TGCGCCAGCAGCCGATCCGGGACAGGGGGGACAGATACGCAGTATTTT	CASSRSGTGGTDTQYF
TRBJ1-1	.	TRBV29-1	TRBD1	TGCAGCACTCCGCCGACAGGGGGCCAGATAACTGAAGCTTTCTTT	CSTPPTGGQITEAFF
TRBJ1-3	.	TRBV25-1	TRBD1	TGTGCCAGCAGTGAGCCAGTGACAGGGCGCCGGGGAAACACCATATATTTT	CASSEPVTGRRGNTIYF
TRBJ2-6	.	TRBV2	TRBD2	TGTGCCAGCAGTGCCGGGAGGGGGGCAAGCTCTGGGGCCAACGTCCTGACTTTC	CASSAGRGASSGANVLTF
TRBJ1-4	.	TRBV6-5	.	TGTGCCAGCAGTTACTCGGGGTCAACTAATGAAAAACTGTTTTTT	CASSYSGSTNEKLFF
TRBJ1-4	.	TRBV7-6	.	TGTGCCAGCAGCCGAGGCCCGAGCCTAACTAATGAAAAACTGTTTTTT	CASSRGPSLTNEKLFF
TRBJ2-5	.	TRBV5-4	.	TGTGCCAGCAGCTTGTCACAGGCGACCGGGGAGACCCAGTACTTC	CASSLSQATGETQYF
TRBJ2-5	.	TRBV28	.	TGTGCCAGCAGTAAAGCGGATACGGGTACAGAGACCCAGTACTTC	CASSKADTGTETQYF